This is a list of T cell receptor beta chains from one sample in a study of radiotherapy plus CTLA-4 blockade in lung cancer. Here immunoSEQ multiplex PCR was the method, and the copy in TCRdb shows in-frame clones only, minus some. The sample includes roughly 120,000 clones, over 65% seen only once; the top ten take about 3.5%. The sequencing here drew on peripheral blood, taken from a patient treated with radiotherapy plus ipilimumab. Source of these receptors: a human donor with non-small cell lung cancer that progressed on radiotherapy plus ipilimumab. Some clones in this sample may be carry-over from other donors' samples. CDR3s include the opening cysteine and the closing phenylalanine or tryptophan. Each record gives: V gene, clone size, D gene, J gene, CDR3 DNA, CDR3 protein. The D gene is left open where the match is weak. Part of the rows lack a size; the others show once, few, many or a class for expanded clones.

V: TRBV29-1
size: NA
D: NA
J: TRBJ1-1
DNA: TGCAGCGTTGAAAGGCAGGGGCGATCTGAAGCTTTCTTT
CDR3: CSVERQGRSEAFF

V: TRBV5-1
size: NA
D: NA
J: TRBJ2-7
DNA: TGCGCCAGCAGCTTGAGCCAGTCCCACGAGCAGTACTTC
CDR3: CASSLSQSHEQYF

V: TRBV6-5
size: NA
D: NA
J: TRBJ1-2
DNA: TGTGCCAGCAGTTACACCGGGACGGACTATGCCTACACCTTC
CDR3: CASSYTGTDYAYTF

V: TRBV2
size: NA
D: TRBD2
J: TRBJ2-7
DNA: TGTGCCAGCAGTCCTCGTGGGGCTAGCGGTCTTCCCTCCTACGAGCAGTACTTC
CDR3: CASSPRGASGLPSYEQYF

V: TRBV7-8
size: NA
D: NA
J: TRBJ2-7
DNA: TGTGCCAGCAGCTTAGCTGGGGGGCGCGTATACGAGCAGTACTTC
CDR3: CASSLAGGRVYEQYF

V: TRBV5-4
size: NA
D: NA
J: TRBJ2-7
DNA: TGTGCCAGCAGCTTGGTTGGCACGGCCGAAAGTACGATCTACGAGCAGTACTTC
CDR3: CASSLVGTAESTIYEQYF

V: TRBV5-5
size: NA
D: TRBD1
J: TRBJ2-7
DNA: TGTGCCAGCAGGTACCCGGGACAGTCCTACGAGCAGTACTTC
CDR3: CASRYPGQSYEQYF

V: TRBV5-4
size: few
D: NA
J: TRBJ2-5
DNA: TGTGCCAGCAGCCTGGGGGCAGGCGAGGAGACCCAGTACTTC
CDR3: CASSLGAGEETQYF

V: TRBV7-2
size: NA
D: NA
J: TRBJ1-2
DNA: TGTGCCAGCAGCTTAACGGGACCCTATGGCTACACCTTC
CDR3: CASSLTGPYGYTF

V: TRBV6-6
size: NA
D: NA
J: TRBJ1-2
DNA: TGTGCCAGCAGTTATCAGGGAGGCGGCTATGGCTACACCTTC
CDR3: CASSYQGGGYGYTF

V: TRBV7-2
size: NA
D: TRBD1
J: TRBJ2-1
DNA: TGTGCCAGCAGCTCCGGACAGGGGGCTCGTCGGGAGCAGTTCTTC
CDR3: CASSSGQGARREQFF

V: TRBV28
size: NA
D: TRBD1
J: TRBJ2-1
DNA: TGTGCCAGCAGTCTTCGGACAGGAGGCAGGGCGCAGTTCTTC
CDR3: CASSLRTGGRAQFF

V: TRBV7-9
size: NA
D: NA
J: TRBJ2-7
DNA: TGTGCCAGCAGCTTACAGGGTTTCGACGAGCAGTACTTC
CDR3: CASSLQGFDEQYF

V: TRBV29-1
size: NA
D: TRBD1
J: TRBJ1-5
DNA: TGCAGCGTTGAAGATCGGGACAGGGGCCAGCCCCAGCATTTT
CDR3: CSVEDRDRGQPQHF

V: TRBV6-6
size: once
D: TRBD1
J: TRBJ1-2
DNA: TGTGCCAGCAGAACAGGGACAGCTCTCTATGGCTACACCTTC
CDR3: CASRTGTALYGYTF

V: TRBV5-1
size: NA
D: TRBD1
J: TRBJ2-2
DNA: TGCGCCAGCAGCTTGGGACAGGGGACGAACACCGGGGAGCTGTTTTTT
CDR3: CASSLGQGTNTGELFF

V: TRBV5-6
size: few
D: NA
J: TRBJ1-1
DNA: TGTGCCAGCAGCTTCCAGGGATCCACTGAAGCTTTCTTT
CDR3: CASSFQGSTEAFF

V: TRBV7-9
size: NA
D: NA
J: TRBJ1-2
DNA: TGTACTTCGGGACAAACTTTCTATGGCTACACCTTC
CDR3: CTSGQTFYGYTF

V: TRBV5-6
size: many
D: NA
J: TRBJ1-6
DNA: TGTGCCAGCAGCTTGGCCGGAAATAATTCACCCCTCCACTTT
CDR3: CASSLAGNNSPLHF

V: TRBV2
size: NA
D: NA
J: TRBJ1-5
DNA: TGTGCCAGCAAGATAGGGGGGGCTTATCAGCCCCAGCATTTT
CDR3: CASKIGGAYQPQHF

V: TRBV19
size: NA
D: NA
J: TRBJ2-6
DNA: TGTGCCAGTACTAGGGCAGGTCCCGGGGCCAACGTCCTGACTTTC
CDR3: CASTRAGPGANVLTF

V: TRBV27
size: NA
D: TRBD1
J: TRBJ2-1
DNA: TGTGCCAGCAGTTCATGGGACAGCTACAATGAGCAGTTCTTC
CDR3: CASSSWDSYNEQFF

V: TRBV5-5
size: NA
D: NA
J: TRBJ1-2
DNA: TGTGCCAGCAGCCCCCCGAAGGACAGCTCTAACTATGGCTACACCTTC
CDR3: CASSPPKDSSNYGYTF

V: TRBV2
size: NA
D: NA
J: TRBJ2-7
DNA: TGTGCCAGCGAGACAGTCAGGAACTACGAGCAGTACTTC
CDR3: CASETVRNYEQYF

V: TRBV5-1
size: NA
D: NA
J: TRBJ2-5
DNA: TGCGCCAGCAGCCCGATGACAGGAGGGAGAAAGACCCAGTACTTC
CDR3: CASSPMTGGRKTQYF

V: TRBV6-1
size: NA
D: NA
J: TRBJ1-6
DNA: TGTGCCAGCAGCCCCCGCCAGAAGGGAAATTCACCCCTCCACTTT
CDR3: CASSPRQKGNSPLHF

V: TRBV7-8
size: NA
D: NA
J: TRBJ1-2
DNA: TGTGCCAGCAGCTTAGTAGGCGCCGGTGCCTATGGCTACACCTTC
CDR3: CASSLVGAGAYGYTF

V: TRBV5-1
size: NA
D: NA
J: TRBJ2-5
DNA: TGCGCCAGCAGCTTCGGACGGGACGAGACCCAGTACTTC
CDR3: CASSFGRDETQYF

V: TRBV11-2
size: NA
D: NA
J: TRBJ1-2
DNA: TGTGCCAGCAGCTTAGCGGCCAGGCAGATCTATGGCTACACCTTC
CDR3: CASSLAARQIYGYTF

V: TRBV10-3
size: NA
D: TRBD2
J: TRBJ2-1
DNA: TGTGCCATCAGTGACGGGACTAGCGCGCCTGGGGAGCAGTTCTTC
CDR3: CAISDGTSAPGEQFF

V: TRBV7-8
size: NA
D: TRBD2
J: TRBJ2-7
DNA: TGTGCCAGCAGCTTAGCGCGCGTCGGGGGGAGGTACGAGCAGTACTTC
CDR3: CASSLARVGGRYEQYF

V: TRBV6-1
size: NA
D: NA
J: TRBJ2-1
DNA: TGTGCCAGCAGTGGATCCCCGGGACTGCCCTACAATGAGCAGTTCTTC
CDR3: CASSGSPGLPYNEQFF

V: TRBV4-2
size: NA
D: NA
J: TRBJ2-5
DNA: TGTGCCAGCAGCCGGGAACAGAGAGAGACCCAGTACTTC
CDR3: CASSREQRETQYF